This T cell receptor (beta chain) was recovered during a study of CD8 T cells in Susac syndrome (dated by TCRdb to 2018 to 2020). With regard to the full study: Whether CD8+ T cell activation and differentiation in Susac syndrome was antigen driven was tested using repertoire sequencing. Clonality of the CD8+ T cell repertoire was compared between more than 10 healthy donors, about 14 Susac syndrome patients and approximately 16 multiple sclerosis patients.

A note on this clonotype: No cognate antigen has been identified for it. The input lacks base qualities; no much larger clone sits a single base away.

Results the study describes overall, beyond this receptor: The number of individuals in the TCR sequencing and HLA analysis was recognized as being relatively small.

The CDR3 sequence holds 14 residues, the cysteine and phenylalanine included. Only the CDR3 DNA is retained, 42 bases long and in frame from the first base. For this chain, trimming is 6 bases at the V end and 5 bases at the J end, and the number of junction bases without a gene match is 7. RNA was extracted using the RNeasy kit, and roughly 0.5 to 1 ug of the RNA was reverse transcribed with random hexamers. The immunoSEQ multiplex PCR assay, covering 54 Vbeta and 13 Jbeta segments, was used to amplify TCR beta CDR3 regions. PCR amplification bias was corrected using a synthetic template baseline for primer optimization and computational correction. In the paper's pipeline: Reads were annotated to V, D and J genes according to IMGT and were analyzed with immunoSEQ Analyzer, with only productive sequences retained. Clonality was calculated as one minus the Shannon entropy normalized by log2 of the number of productive unique sequences. For each patient and control, public and private clones were evaluated among the 100 most prevalent clones. A clone was defined as Susac-specific if it was absent from the healthy and MS cohorts, from more than 850 published viral clones and from other ImmuneACCESS disease sequences. The public sequencing data were trimmed at Q25 with fastp and processed into clonotypes with MiXCR by TCRdb, which kept only in-frame beta chains. Every entry covers one CDR3 protein and lists the most common genes and DNA from its rows. TCRdb assigned the V and J calls; the authors' analysis was not used. A total of about 440,000 distinct CDR3 sequences appear in this sample, approximately 85% of them only once. Of the sample, approximately 0.12% falls within the top ten clones.

Peripheral blood CD8+ and CD4+ T cells from healthy donors, Susac syndrome patients and multiple sclerosis patients were profiled by high-throughput TCR beta sequencing. The multiple sclerosis controls were treatment-naive patients whose relapsing-remitting disease, either stable or active, fulfilled the revised McDonald criteria. CD8+ TEMRA cells were enriched by FACS, while bulk CD8+ and CD4+ T cells were purified by magnetic negative isolation. Blood was collected in EDTA tubes and processed within 24 hours, with PBMCs isolated through density gradient centrifugation. PBMCs intended for TCR sequencing were cryopreserved in liquid nitrogen and were subsequently thawed in a 37 degrees C water bath. Purity of sorted or isolated CD4+, CD8+ and CD8+ TEMRA cells was at least 90%.

This TCR derives from a human donor with multiple sclerosis. This receptor chain uses TRBV12-3 or TRBV12-4 and TRBJ1-1; 9 bases in the middle match TRBD1. Sequencing was done on a sample of CD8+ T cells from PBMCs. Here the CDR3 is given as CASRRDRVVTEAFF. The nucleotide sequence reads as follows: TGTGCCAGCAGGAGGGACAGGGTCGTTACTGAAGCTTTCTTT.